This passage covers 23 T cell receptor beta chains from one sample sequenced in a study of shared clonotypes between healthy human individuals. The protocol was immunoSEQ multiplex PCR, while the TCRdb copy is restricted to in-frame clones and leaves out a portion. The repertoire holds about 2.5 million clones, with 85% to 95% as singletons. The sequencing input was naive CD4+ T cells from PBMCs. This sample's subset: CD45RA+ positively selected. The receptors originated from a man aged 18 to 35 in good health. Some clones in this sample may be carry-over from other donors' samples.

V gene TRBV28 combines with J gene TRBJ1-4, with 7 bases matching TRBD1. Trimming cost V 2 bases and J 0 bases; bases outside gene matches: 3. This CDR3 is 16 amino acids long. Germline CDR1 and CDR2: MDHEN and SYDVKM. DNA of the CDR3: TGTGCCAGCAGTTTAACAGGGGCCGCAACTAATGAAAAACTGTTTTTT. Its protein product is CASSLTGAATNEKLFF.

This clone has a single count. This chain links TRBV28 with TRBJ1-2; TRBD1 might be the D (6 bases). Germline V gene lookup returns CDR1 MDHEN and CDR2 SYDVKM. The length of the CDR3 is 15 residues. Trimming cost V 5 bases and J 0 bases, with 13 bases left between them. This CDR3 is CASSPWTEANYGYTF. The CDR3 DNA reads TGTGCCAGCAGTCCTTGGACAGAAGCTAACTATGGCTACACCTTC.

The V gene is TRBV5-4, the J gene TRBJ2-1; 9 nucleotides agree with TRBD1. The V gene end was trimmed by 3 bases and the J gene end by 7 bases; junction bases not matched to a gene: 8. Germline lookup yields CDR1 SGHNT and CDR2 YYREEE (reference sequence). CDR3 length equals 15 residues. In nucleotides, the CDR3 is TGTGCCAGCAGCTCTCCGGGACAGGGCAGGAATGAGCAGTTCTTC. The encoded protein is CASSSPGQGRNEQFF.

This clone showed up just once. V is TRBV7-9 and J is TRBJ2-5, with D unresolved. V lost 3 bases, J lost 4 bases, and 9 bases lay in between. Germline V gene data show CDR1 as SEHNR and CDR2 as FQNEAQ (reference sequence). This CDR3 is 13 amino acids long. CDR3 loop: CASSFGVGETQYF. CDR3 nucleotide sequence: TGTGCCAGCAGCTTCGGAGTTGGAGAGACCCAGTACTTC.

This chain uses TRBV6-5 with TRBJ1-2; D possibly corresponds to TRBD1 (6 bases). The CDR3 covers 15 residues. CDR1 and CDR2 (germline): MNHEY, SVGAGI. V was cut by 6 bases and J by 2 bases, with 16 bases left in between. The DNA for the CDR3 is TGTGCCAGCAGCGACTCCGGGGGCGTGAACTATGGCTACACCTTC. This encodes CASSDSGGVNYGYTF.

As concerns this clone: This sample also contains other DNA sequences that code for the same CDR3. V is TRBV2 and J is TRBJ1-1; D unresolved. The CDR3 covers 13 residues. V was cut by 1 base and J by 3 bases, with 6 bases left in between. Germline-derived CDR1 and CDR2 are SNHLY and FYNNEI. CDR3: CASSEGRYTEAFF. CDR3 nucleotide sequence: TGTGCCAGCAGTGAAGGAAGGTACACTGAAGCTTTCTTT.

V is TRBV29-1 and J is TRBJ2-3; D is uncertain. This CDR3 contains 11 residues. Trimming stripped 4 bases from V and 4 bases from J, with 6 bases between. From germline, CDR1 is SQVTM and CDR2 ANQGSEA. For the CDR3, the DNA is TGCAGCGTTGTCGCACCAGATACGCAGTATTTT. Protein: CSVVAPDTQYF.

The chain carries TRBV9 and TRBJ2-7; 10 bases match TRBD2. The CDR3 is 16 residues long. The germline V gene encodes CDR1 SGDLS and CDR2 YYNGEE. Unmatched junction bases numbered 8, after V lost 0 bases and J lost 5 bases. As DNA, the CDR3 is TGTGCCAGCAGCGTAGCGCTAGCGGGAGACGGACACGAGCAGTACTTC. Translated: CASSVALAGDGHEQYF.

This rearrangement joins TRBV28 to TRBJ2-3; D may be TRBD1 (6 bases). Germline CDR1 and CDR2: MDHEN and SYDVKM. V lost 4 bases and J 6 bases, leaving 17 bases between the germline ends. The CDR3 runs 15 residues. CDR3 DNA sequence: TGTGCCAGCAGTTCCGGACAGTGGGGCCTGGATACGCAGTATTTT. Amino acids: CASSSGQWGLDTQYF.

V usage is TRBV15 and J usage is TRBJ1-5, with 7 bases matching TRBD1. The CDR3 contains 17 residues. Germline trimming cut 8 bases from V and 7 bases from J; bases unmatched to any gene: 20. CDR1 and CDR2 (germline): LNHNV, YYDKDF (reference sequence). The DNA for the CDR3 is TGTGCCACCGCCGGTATGTTTGCAGGGGGAAGAGGCCAGCCCCAGCATTTT. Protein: CATAGMFAGGRGQPQHF.

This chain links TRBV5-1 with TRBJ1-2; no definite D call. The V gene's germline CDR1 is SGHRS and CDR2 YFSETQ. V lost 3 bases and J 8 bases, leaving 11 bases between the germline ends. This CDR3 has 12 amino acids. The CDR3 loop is CASSSPGYGYTF. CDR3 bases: TGCGCCAGCAGCTCGCCCGGGTACGGCTACACCTTC. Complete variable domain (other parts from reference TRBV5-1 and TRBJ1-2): KAGVTQTPRYLIKTRGQQVTLSCSPISGHRSVSWYQQTPGQGLQFLFEYFSETQRNKGNFPGRFSGRQFSNSRSEMNVSTLELGDSALYLCASSSPGYGYTFGSGTRLTVV.

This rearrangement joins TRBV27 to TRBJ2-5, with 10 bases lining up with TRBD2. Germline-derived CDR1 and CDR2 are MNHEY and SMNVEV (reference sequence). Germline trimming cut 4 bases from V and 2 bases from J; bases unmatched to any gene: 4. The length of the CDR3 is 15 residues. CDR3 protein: CASSSLAGFQETQYF. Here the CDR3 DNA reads TGTGCCAGCAGTTCACTAGCGGGATTTCAAGAGACCCAGTACTTC.

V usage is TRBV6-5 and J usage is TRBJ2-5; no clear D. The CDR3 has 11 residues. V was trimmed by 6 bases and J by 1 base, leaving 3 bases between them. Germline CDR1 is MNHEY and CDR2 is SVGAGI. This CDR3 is CASRVQETQYF. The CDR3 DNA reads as TGTGCCAGCAGGGTCCAAGAGACCCAGTACTTC.

The CDR3 loop reads CASSPTGTFDQPQHF. The CDR3 DNA is TGCGCCAGCAGCCCCACCGGGACATTCGATCAGCCCCAGCATTTT. V and J are TRBV5-1 and TRBJ1-5; D may be TRBD1 (6 bases). V was clipped by 4 bases and J by 5 bases, with 16 bases between them. CDR1 and CDR2 from the germline V gene are SGHRS and YFSETQ. This CDR3 spans 15 amino acids.

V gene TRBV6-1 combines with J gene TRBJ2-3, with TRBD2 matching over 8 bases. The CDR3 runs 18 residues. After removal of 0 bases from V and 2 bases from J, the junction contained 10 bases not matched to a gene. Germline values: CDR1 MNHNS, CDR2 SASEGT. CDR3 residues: CASSEAASGLYTTDTQYF. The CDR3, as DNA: TGTGCCAGCAGTGAAGCGGCTAGCGGGCTATATACCACAGATACGCAGTATTTT.

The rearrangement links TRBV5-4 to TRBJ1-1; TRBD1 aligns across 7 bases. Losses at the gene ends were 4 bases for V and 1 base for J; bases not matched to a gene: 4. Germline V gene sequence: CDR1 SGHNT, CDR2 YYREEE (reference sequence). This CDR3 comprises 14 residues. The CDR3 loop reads CASSATGQNTEAFF. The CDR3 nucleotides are TGTGCCAGCAGCGCGACAGGGCAGAACACTGAAGCTTTCTTT.

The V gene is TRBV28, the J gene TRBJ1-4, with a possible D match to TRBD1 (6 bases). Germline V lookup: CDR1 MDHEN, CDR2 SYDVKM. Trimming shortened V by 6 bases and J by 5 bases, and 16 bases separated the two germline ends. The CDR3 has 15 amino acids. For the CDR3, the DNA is TGTGCCAGCAGCACTAGGACAGTCCGGAATGAAAAACTGTTTTTT. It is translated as CASSTRTVRNEKLFF.

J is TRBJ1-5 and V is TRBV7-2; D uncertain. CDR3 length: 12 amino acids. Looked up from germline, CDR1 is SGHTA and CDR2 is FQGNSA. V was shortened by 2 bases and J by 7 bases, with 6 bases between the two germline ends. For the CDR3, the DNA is TGTGCCAGCAGCTTAACTTACCAGCCCCAGCATTTT. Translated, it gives CASSLTYQPQHF.

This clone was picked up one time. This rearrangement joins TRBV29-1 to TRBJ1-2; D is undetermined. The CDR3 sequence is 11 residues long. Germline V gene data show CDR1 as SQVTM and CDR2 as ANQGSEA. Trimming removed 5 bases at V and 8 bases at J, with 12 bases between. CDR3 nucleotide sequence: TGCAGCGTTCACGGACCCGGCGGCTACACCTTC. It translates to CSVHGPGGYTF. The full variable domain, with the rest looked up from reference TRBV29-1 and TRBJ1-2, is SAVISQKPSRDICQRGTSLTIQCQVDSQVTMMFWYRQQPGQSLTLIATANQGSEATYESGFVIDKFPISRPNLTFSTLTVSNMSPEDSSIYLCSVHGPGGYTFGSGTRLTVV.

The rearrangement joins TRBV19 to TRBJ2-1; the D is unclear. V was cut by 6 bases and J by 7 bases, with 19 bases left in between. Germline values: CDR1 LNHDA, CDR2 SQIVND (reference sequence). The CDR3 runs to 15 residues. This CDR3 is CASRPLQKVGNEQFF. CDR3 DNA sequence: TGTGCCAGTAGACCCCTCCAAAAGGTAGGGAATGAGCAGTTCTTC.

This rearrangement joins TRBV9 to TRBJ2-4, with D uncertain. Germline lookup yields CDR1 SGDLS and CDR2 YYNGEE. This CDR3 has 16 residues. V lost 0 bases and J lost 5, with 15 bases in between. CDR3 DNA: TGTGCCAGCAGCGTAGGGAGCTCTTCCCCCCAAAACATTCAGTACTTC. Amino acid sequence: CASSVGSSSPQNIQYF.

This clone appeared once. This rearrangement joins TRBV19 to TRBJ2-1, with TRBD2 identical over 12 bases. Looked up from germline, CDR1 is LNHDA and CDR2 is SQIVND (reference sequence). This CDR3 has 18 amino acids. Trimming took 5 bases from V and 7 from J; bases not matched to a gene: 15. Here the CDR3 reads CASSAPPGLAGMGNEQFF. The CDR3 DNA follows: TGTGCCAGTAGTGCACCACCGGGACTAGCGGGCATGGGGAATGAGCAGTTCTTC.

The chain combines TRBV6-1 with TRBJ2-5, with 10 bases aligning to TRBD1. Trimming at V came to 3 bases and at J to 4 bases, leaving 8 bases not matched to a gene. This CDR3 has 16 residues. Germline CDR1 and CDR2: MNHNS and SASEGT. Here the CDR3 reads CASSETGGEVVETQYF. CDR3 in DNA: TGTGCCAGCAGTGAGACAGGGGGCGAGGTGGTAGAGACCCAGTACTTC.